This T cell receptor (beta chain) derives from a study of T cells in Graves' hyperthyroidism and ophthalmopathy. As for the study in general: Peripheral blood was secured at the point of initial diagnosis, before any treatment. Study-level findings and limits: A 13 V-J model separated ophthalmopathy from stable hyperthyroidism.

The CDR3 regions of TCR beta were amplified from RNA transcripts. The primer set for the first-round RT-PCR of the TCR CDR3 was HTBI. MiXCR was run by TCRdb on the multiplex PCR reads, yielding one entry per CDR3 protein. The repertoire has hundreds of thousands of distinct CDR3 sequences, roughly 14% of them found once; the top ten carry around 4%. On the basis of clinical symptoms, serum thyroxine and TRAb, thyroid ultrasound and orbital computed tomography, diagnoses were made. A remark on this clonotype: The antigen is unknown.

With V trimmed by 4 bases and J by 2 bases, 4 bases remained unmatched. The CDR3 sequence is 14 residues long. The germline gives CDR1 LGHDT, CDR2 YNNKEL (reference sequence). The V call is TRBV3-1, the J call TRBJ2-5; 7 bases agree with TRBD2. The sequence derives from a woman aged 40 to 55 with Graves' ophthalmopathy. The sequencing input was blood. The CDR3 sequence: CASSPVAGQETQYF. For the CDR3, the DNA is TGTGCCAGCAGCCCGGTAGCGGGTCAAGAGACCCAGTACTTC.